This T cell receptor (beta chain) was recorded in a study of lymphopenia after photon versus proton radiotherapy. Method: immunoSEQ multiplex PCR; TCRdb's copy keeps in-frame clones and lacks some. The data show some 31,000 clones, over 70% seen once. V was clipped by 6 bases and J by 0 bases, with 13 bases between them. Germline V gives CDR1 LNHDA, CDR2 SQIVND (reference sequence). The CDR3 spans 15 residues. This receptor was identified in a woman between 65 and 79 years old with pancreatic cancer. The V gene is TRBV19, the J gene TRBJ2-3, with D perhaps TRBD2 (5 bases). Sample: peripheral blood, taken from a patient treated with proton-based radiotherapy. The CDR3 DNA sequence: TGTGCCAGTAGGAGAGGGAGCCAGAGCACAGATACGCAGTATTTT. Its translation: CASRRGSQSTDTQYF. Looking up the rest from reference TRBV19 and TRBJ2-3 gives the full variable domain: DGGITQSPKYLFRKEGQNVTLSCEQNLNHDAMYWYRQDPGQGLRLIYYSQIVNDFQKGDIAEGYSVSREKKESFPLTVTSAQKNPTAFYLCASRRGSQSTDTQYFGPGTRLTVL.